These T cell receptor beta chains were read from a single sample in a study of cytomegalovirus exposure and HLA in healthy donors. Some clones are missing from TCRdb's copy, which holds only in-frame ones; the method was immunoSEQ multiplex PCR. The table records about 130,000 clones, approximately 80% of them present only once. The sample consisted of PBMCs. These receptor sequences come from a female donor in good health and CMV-seronegative. CDR3s include the opening cysteine and the closing phenylalanine or tryptophan. A D gene is named only where the DNA matches it firmly. Expanded clones get a size class; other rows say once, few or many, or leave the size out.

V	D	size	J	DNA	CDR3
TRBV5-1	.	once	TRBJ1-1	TGCGCCAGCAGCCCGGTAAGCAGGGCCGAAGCTTTCTTT	CASSPVSRAEAFF
TRBV29-1	.	.	TRBJ2-5	TGCAGCGCTGTCTCAGGGGAAGAGACCCAGTACTTC	CSAVSGEETQYF
TRBV29-1	TRBD1	.	TRBJ1-4	TGCAGCGCCGAAGCCTGGGACGGACAGGGGACCGAAAAACTGTTTTTT	CSAEAWDGQGTEKLFF
TRBV7-6	.	.	TRBJ2-1	TGTGCCAGCAGCGGAGGACTCCTCTCCTACAATGAGCAGTTCTTC	CASSGGLLSYNEQFF
TRBV28	.	.	TRBJ1-1	TGTGCCAGCAGTTACCCCGGAGGGAGGACTGAAGCTTTCTTT	CASSYPGGRTEAFF
TRBV19	TRBD2	few	TRBJ2-1	TGTGCCAGTAGTCTTAGCGGGAAATGGGATGAGCAGTTCTTC	CASSLSGKWDEQFF
TRBV6-5	.	.	TRBJ1-2	TGTGCCAGCAGTTATAGGACACAAACATCATATGGCTACACCTTC	CASSYRTQTSYGYTF
TRBV19	TRBD1	.	TRBJ2-5	TGTGCCAGTAGTATTGTGGGACAGGGGGCCCGAGAGACCCAGTACTTC	CASSIVGQGARETQYF
TRBV6-1	.	.	TRBJ2-3	TGTGCCAGCAGGGCAGGACTAAGCACAGATACGCAGTATTTT	CASRAGLSTDTQYF
TRBV7-2	.	once	TRBJ1-2	TGTGCCAGCAGACGGACGACAGTTAACTATGGCTACACCTTC	CASRRTTVNYGYTF
TRBV2	TRBD1	.	TRBJ1-1	TGTGCCAGCACGGGGGACAGGGGACTTTCTGAAGCTTTCTTT	CASTGDRGLSEAFF
TRBV28	TRBD2	.	TRBJ2-7	TGTGCCAGCAGTTTATACCTATGGGCGGGGACTAGCTACGAGCAGTACTTC	CASSLYLWAGTSYEQYF
TRBV4-3	TRBD2	.	TRBJ2-5	TGCGCCAGCAGCCAAGGGGGAATAGCGGGAAGGGAGACCCAGTACTTC	CASSQGGIAGRETQYF
TRBV19	.	.	TRBJ1-1	TGTGCCAGCACCCAGGGTCCAGTCATGAACACTGAAGCTTTCTTT	CASTQGPVMNTEAFF
TRBV5-1	TRBD2	.	TRBJ2-7	TGCGCCAGCAGCTTGGCCGAAACTAGCGGGTCGTACGAGCAGTACTTC	CASSLAETSGSYEQYF
TRBV25-1	TRBD1	.	TRBJ2-7	TGTGCCAGCAGTAAGGACAGGGGGAGGTACGAGCAGTACTTC	CASSKDRGRYEQYF
TRBV28	TRBD2	.	TRBJ2-1	TGTGCCAGCAGTCCACGTGGTAGCGGGACGGGTGAGCAGTTCTTC	CASSPRGSGTGEQFF
TRBV28	TRBD1	.	TRBJ1-1	TGTGCCAGCAGTTTTACCCACGACAGGGAGCCTGGCTGGGAAGCTTTCTTT	CASSFTHDREPGWEAFF
TRBV6-5	.	.	TRBJ1-2	TGTGCCAGCAGTTATTCCTCCGGGGTTGGCTACACCTTC	CASSYSSGVGYTF
TRBV7-2	.	.	TRBJ1-1	TGTGCCAGCAGCCATCAGGGGAGTGACACTGAAGCTTTCTTT	CASSHQGSDTEAFF
TRBV19	.	.	TRBJ1-4	TGTGCCAGTATTGGCGAAGCGGGGGAAAAACTGTTTTTT	CASIGEAGEKLFF
TRBV13	.	.	TRBJ2-1	TGTGCCAGCAGCTCGGGTACAAGCTCCTACAATGAGCAGTTCTTC	CASSSGTSSYNEQFF
TRBV6-5	.	.	TRBJ2-7	TGTGCCAGCAGTTACGGAGGAAACGAGCAGTACTTC	CASSYGGNEQYF
TRBV2	.	.	TRBJ1-1	TGTGCCAGCAACCCGGAGACTTTCACTGAAGCTTTCTTT	CASNPETFTEAFF